In its sample, the clone carrying this T cell receptor beta chain was seen many times. This sample is drawn from a study of Graves' ophthalmopathy and Graves' hyperthyroidism. Trimming cost V 4 bases and J 5 bases; bases outside gene matches: 0. Per the germline V gene, CDR1 is SGHTA and CDR2 is FQGNSA. The CDR3 runs to 13 residues. RNA transcripts yielded amplified TCR beta CDR3 regions. The first round was an RT-PCR with HTBI primers, and the second round was a multiplex PCR. In TCRdb, the multiplex PCR reads were re-called with MiXCR into one record per CDR3 protein. The sample holds about 370,000 distinct CDR3 sequences, around 17% seen once.

The sequence was collected from a woman aged 18-29 years with Graves' ophthalmopathy. Source material: peripheral blood. The chain joins TRBV7-2 to TRBJ1-5; 9 bases are a match to TRBD1. The DNA for the CDR3 is TGTGCCAGCAGCTGGACAGGGGATCAGCCCCAGCATTTT. This gives the protein CASSWTGDQPQHF. The variable domain in full, with the rest retrieved from reference TRBV7-2 and TRBJ1-5, is GAGVSQSPSNKVTEKGKDVELRCDPISGHTALYWYRQSLGQGLEFLIYFQGNSAPDKSGLPSDRFSAERTGGSVSTLTIQRTQQEDSAVYLCASSWTGDQPQHFGDGTRLSIL.